The clone carrying this TCR beta chain was counted only a few times. Sequence at one end of the junction differs from germline and may be a read error. A J-beta primer mix and a sample-barcoded 5' primer were used in a second PCR of about 7 to 12 cycles. TCRdb redid the calling of the 5' RACE reads with MiXCR, one entry per CDR3 protein. The sample lists around 820,000 distinct CDR3 sequences; more than 20% were seen once. This sample was taken from a study of blood T cells in healthy people across ages. Germline CDR1 reads MDHEN; CDR2 reads SYDVKM. The CDR3 extends over 15 amino acids. Separately, the same data were catalogued under a study of T cells of mothers and their children.

The chain joins TRBV28 to TRBJ2-1; maybe TRBD1 (5 bases). The sequence was collected from a boy between 10 and 17 years old in good health. The sequenced material came from blood. The CDR3 loop reads CASSLPSGWEETRYF. Here the CDR3 DNA reads TGTGCCAGCAGTTTACCCTCAGGGTGGGAAGAGACCCGGTACTTC. Based on the CDR3 plus reference TRBV28 and TRBJ2-1, the full variable domain is DVKVTQSSRYLVKRTGEKVFLECVQDMDHENMFWYRQDPGLGLRLIYFSYDVKMKEKGDIPEGYSVSREKKERFSLILESASTNQTSMYLCASSLPSGWEETRYFGPGTRLTVL.